The rows below give T cell receptor beta chains drawn from one sample of a study of control samples from healthy donors and cancer patients. Only in-frame clones appear in the TCRdb table, and some are missing; sequencing was by immunoSEQ multiplex PCR. The repertoire includes about 79,000 clones, roughly 93% of them detected once, and roughly 1.3% sits in the top ten. The material sequenced was PBMCs. The receptor set was obtained from a middle-aged woman with lung cancer. CDR3s include the opening cysteine and the closing phenylalanine or tryptophan. A D gene is named only where the DNA matches it firmly. Rows may omit the clone size; those that give it use once, few, many or a size class.

j_call v_call d_call clone_size cdr3_aa cdr3_nt
TRBJ2-1 TRBV5-8 TRBD1 . CASSRTGGNEQFF TGTGCCAGCAGCCGGACAGGGGGCAATGAGCAGTTCTTC
TRBJ1-5 TRBV12-5 TRBD1 once CASGPGGTQPQHF TGTGCTAGTGGTCCAGGGGGGACTCAGCCCCAGCATTTT
TRBJ2-2 TRBV4-1 TRBD1 . CASSQIPGQGNTGELFF TGCGCCAGCAGCCAGATTCCGGGACAGGGAAACACCGGGGAGCTGTTTTTT
TRBJ1-3 TRBV2 . . CASSEGGVGYTIYF TGTGCCAGCAGTGAAGGGGGGGTCGGATACACCATATATTTT
TRBJ1-1 TRBV19 . . CAITGYTEAFF TGTGCCATCACAGGGTACACTGAAGCTTTCTTT
TRBJ2-5 TRBV5-1 TRBD2 . CASSLGGGTIKETQYF TGCGCCAGCAGCTTAGGCGGGGGTACAATCAAAGAGACCCAGTACTTC
TRBJ1-2 TRBV6-5 . . CASSFRGRSNGYTF TGTGCCAGCAGTTTCCGGGGGCGATCTAATGGCTACACCTTC
TRBJ2-5 TRBV19 TRBD2 . CASSSFLPETSGGAKGFVETQYF TGTGCCAGTAGTAGCTTTCTACCGGAGACTAGCGGGGGGGCCAAGGGGTTTGTGGAGACCCAGTACTTC
TRBJ2-7 TRBV30 . . CAWSVPGGLYEQYF TGTGCCTGGAGTGTACCAGGGGGGTTATACGAGCAGTACTTC
TRBJ1-6 TRBV2 TRBD1 once CASGQGLNSPLHF TGTGCCAGTGGACAGGGCCTAAATTCACCCCTCCACTTT
TRBJ2-5 TRBV7-7 . . CASSLSSGVQETQYF TGTGCTAGCAGCTTAAGCTCCGGGGTCCAAGAGACCCAGTACTTC
TRBJ1-2 TRBV27 . once CASSSTSNYGYTF TGTGCCAGCAGTTCCACAAGTAACTATGGCTACACCTTC
TRBJ1-3 TRBV7-9 . . CASSLDGNTIYF TGTGCCAGCAGCTTAGACGGAAACACCATATATTTT
TRBJ2-7 TRBV7-6 . . CASSPGGLYEQYF TGTGCCAGCAGCCCCGGGGGCCTTTACGAGCAGTACTTC
TRBJ2-1 TRBV7-6 TRBD1 . CASSSRTGGSHEQFF TGTGCCAGCAGCTCACGGACAGGGGGGTCGCATGAGCAGTTCTTC
TRBJ2-2 TRBV4-2 . . CARETAPRANTGELFF TGTGCCAGAGAGACCGCCCCGCGGGCGAACACCGGGGAGCTGTTTTTT
TRBJ1-4 TRBV5-1 . once CASSSNSDRTNEKLFF TGCGCCAGCAGTTCTAACTCGGACAGAACTAATGAAAAACTGTTTTTT
TRBJ2-7 TRBV24-1 . . CATSFGSGAYEQYF TGTGCCACCAGCTTTGGAAGTGGGGCCTACGAGCAGTACTTC
TRBJ2-4 TRBV13 . . CASSRGDTVNIQYF TGTGCCAGCAGCCGAGGGGACACGGTAAACATTCAGTACTTC
TRBJ2-1 TRBV7-9 TRBD1 . CASSLDRGNYNEQFF TGTGCCAGCAGCCTGGACAGGGGGAACTACAATGAGCAGTTCTTC
TRBJ2-2 TRBV6-1 TRBD1 . CASSEVNRGSGNTGELFF TGTGCCAGCAGTGAAGTCAACAGGGGAAGTGGGAACACCGGGGAGCTGTTTTTT
TRBJ1-2 TRBV29-1 . . CSVEGIGNYGYTF TGCAGCGTTGAAGGGATAGGGAACTATGGCTACACCTTC
TRBJ2-3 TRBV27 . . CASKERTRLDTQYF TGTGCCAGCAAGGAAAGGACCCGGCTGGATACGCAGTATTTT
TRBJ1-1 TRBV7-6 . . CASSLDRDTEAFF TGTGCCAGCAGCTTAGACAGAGACACTGAAGCTTTCTTT
TRBJ2-3 TRBV28 TRBD1 . CASSLSSGQGLDTQYF TGTGCCAGCAGTTTATCTTCGGGACAGGGGCTAGATACGCAGTATTTT
TRBJ1-1 TRBV7-9 . . CASSLGLVGTEAFF TGTGCCAGCAGCTTAGGCTTGGTGGGCACTGAAGCTTTCTTT
TRBJ2-7 TRBV7-9 TRBD1 once CASSTGQFYEQYF TGTGCCAGCAGCACGGGACAGTTCTACGAGCAGTACTTC
TRBJ1-1 TRBV24-1 TRBD1 . CATRAGGGTEAFF TGTGCCACCAGGGCAGGGGGCGGGACTGAAGCTTTCTTT
TRBJ2-7 TRBV11-3 TRBD1 . CASSLGGQGRYEQYF TGTGCCAGCAGCTTAGGGGGACAGGGTCGTTACGAGCAGTACTTC
TRBJ2-2 TRBV11-2 TRBD2 . CASSTRGGGANTGELFF TGTGCCAGCAGCACGAGGGGCGGGGGAGCCAACACCGGGGAGCTGTTTTTT
TRBJ2-1 TRBV28 TRBD2 . CASSLWTSSGGVNNEQFF TGTGCCAGCAGTTTATGGACCTCTAGCGGGGGGGTTAACAATGAGCAGTTCTTC
TRBJ1-2 TRBV5-1 TRBD1 . CASSLAGTGGQIGYTF TGCGCCAGCAGCTTGGCCGGGACAGGGGGCCAGATTGGCTACACCTTC
TRBJ2-7 TRBV7-3 TRBD1 once CASSSWDRTGEQYF TGTGCCAGCAGCTCCTGGGACAGGACGGGCGAGCAGTACTTC
TRBJ2-1 TRBV7-9 TRBD1 . CASSGGTGENEQFF TGTGCCAGCAGCGGGGGGACAGGGGAGAATGAGCAGTTCTTC
TRBJ2-3 TRBV5-1 . . CASSLDGIVTDTQYF TGCGCCAGCAGCTTGGACGGGATAGTCACAGATACGCAGTATTTT
TRBJ1-5 TRBV15 . . CATSTRPPRVNQPQHF TGTGCCACCAGCACCCGGCCCCCGAGGGTAAATCAGCCCCAGCATTTT
TRBJ1-4 TRBV4-1 . . CASSPIGLTNEKLFF TGCGCCAGCAGCCCTATAGGGTTAACTAATGAAAAACTGTTTTTT
TRBJ1-3 TRBV2 TRBD1 . CASSRFGTGTGNTIYF TGTGCCAGCAGTAGATTCGGGACAGGGACTGGAAACACCATATATTTT
TRBJ2-2 TRBV6-1 . . CASSEWGYGTGELFF TGTGCCAGCAGTGAATGGGGGTATGGCACCGGGGAGCTGTTTTTT
TRBJ2-7 TRBV7-3 TRBD1 . CASSVGTGEAYEQYF TGTGCCAGCAGCGTCGGGACAGGGGAGGCGTACGAGCAGTACTTC
TRBJ1-2 TRBV6-6 . . CASSLKGPGGWPDGYTF TGTGCCAGCAGTCTTAAAGGTCCTGGCGGCTGGCCCGATGGCTACACCTTC
TRBJ1-4 TRBV2 . . CASRTATNEKLFF TGTGCCAGCCGGACAGCAACTAATGAAAAACTGTTTTTT
TRBJ2-5 TRBV24-1 . once CATSDSLALRETQYF TGTGCCACCAGTGATTCGTTGGCCCTGAGAGAGACCCAGTACTTC
TRBJ2-5 TRBV19 TRBD1 . CASSSDRGRRETQYF TGTGCCAGTAGTTCGGACAGGGGGCGCCGAGAGACCCAGTACTTC
TRBJ1-1 TRBV12-3/TRBV12-4 . . CASNLGTEAFF TGTGCCAGCAACTTAGGGACTGAAGCTTTCTTT
TRBJ2-3 TRBV6-4 TRBD2 . CASSDGLAGVGTDTQYF TGTGCCAGCAGTGACGGACTAGCGGGGGTCGGGACAGATACGCAGTATTTT
TRBJ2-3 TRBV5-4 . . CASSLDTDTQYF TGTGCCAGCAGCCTAGACACAGATACGCAGTATTTT
TRBJ2-7 TRBV6-5 TRBD1 . CASSLLDRGNHEQYF TGTGCCAGCAGTTTGCTGGACAGGGGCAACCACGAGCAGTACTTC
TRBJ1-3 TRBV9 . few CASSVGSDSGNTIYF TGTGCCAGCAGCGTAGGGTCTGACTCTGGAAACACCATATATTTT
TRBJ2-2 TRBV10-3 . . CASTEGTTNTGELFF TGTGCCTCCACGGAGGGGACAACCAACACCGGGGAGCTGTTTTTT
TRBJ2-3 TRBV4-1 . . CASSQVKGIRRLWTDTQYF TGCGCCAGCAGCCAAGTAAAGGGGATTCGAAGATTGTGGACAGATACGCAGTATTTT
TRBJ1-6 TRBV18 TRBD1 . CASSLAQMTGGDSPLHF TGTGCCAGCTCACTCGCACAAATGACAGGGGGCGATTCACCCCTCCACTTT
TRBJ2-7 TRBV24-1 . few CATNSGSSYEQYF TGTGCCACTAACAGCGGCAGCTCCTACGAGCAGTACTTC